Below, 25 T cell receptor beta chains from the same sample are listed, as sequenced in a study of T cells in Graves' hyperthyroidism and ophthalmopathy. The source material, RNA transcripts, was used to amplify TCR beta CDR3 regions. The HTBI primer set served for first-round RT-PCR of the TCR CDR3. Each CDR3 protein gets one entry after TCRdb re-called the multiplex PCR reads with MiXCR. The table lists 370,000 or so distinct CDR3 sequences, about 13% of them singletons, with under 25% in the top ten. Sequencing was done on a sample of blood. Receptors originate from a man in his thirties or forties with Graves' hyperthyroidism that later progressed to Graves' ophthalmopathy.

The rearrangement uses TRBV4-1 and TRBJ2-1; 10 bases are a match to TRBD2. The length of the CDR3 is 16 residues. Germline CDR1 reads MGHRA; CDR2 reads YSYEKL. The trim removed 2 bases at V and 1 base at J, leaving 2 bases unmatched. CDR3 coding DNA: TGCGCCAGCAGCCAACTAGCGGGGGCTTCCTACAATGAGCAGTTCTTC. It yields the protein CASSQLAGASYNEQFF.

This clonotype was observed at least ten times. The V call is TRBV12-3 or TRBV12-4, the J call TRBJ2-7; a possible D gene is TRBD2 (7 bases). The CDR3 consists of 13 residues. V lost 6 bases to trimming and J lost 7 bases, with 16 bases between them. The CDR3 sequence: CASSRGGGREQYF. The CDR3 nucleotides are TGTGCCAGCAGCCGCGGCGGGGGCAGAGAGCAGTACTTC.

The table lists this clonotype with a few counts. The V call is TRBV12-3 or TRBV12-4, the J call TRBJ1-6; D is unresolved. CDR3 length: 17 residues. V lost 2 bases and J lost 9, with 20 bases in between. The CDR3 here is CASSLNSPRFIFSPLHF. DNA for the CDR3: TGTGCCAGCAGTTTAAATTCTCCCAGATTTATATTTTCACCCCTCCACTTT.

Details on this clonotype: No conserved phenylalanine or tryptophan is present at the end of the CDR3, so a read error is the likely explanation. The CDR3 nucleotides read TGTGCCAGCAGCCGGGACAGGGACTATGGCTACACCATC. This encodes CASSRDRDYGYTI. This chain uses TRBV11-2 with TRBJ1-2; 9 nucleotides align to TRBD1. V lost 5 bases, J lost 3 bases, and 1 base stayed unmatched. The CDR3 runs 13 residues. Germline V gene data show CDR1 as SGHAT and CDR2 as FQNNGV.

V is TRBV12-3 or TRBV12-4 and J is TRBJ2-1; 14 nucleotides line up with TRBD2. This CDR3 comprises 16 residues. V shed 5 bases, J shed 3 bases, and the junction held 3 bases outside the gene matches. Here the CDR3 DNA reads TGTGCCAGCAGTCGGACTAGCGGGGGGCTCTACAATGAGCAGTTCTTC. Encoded protein: CASSRTSGGLYNEQFF.

V gene TRBV9 combines with J gene TRBJ1-2; a weak D match, TRBD1 (5 bases). Trimming removed 6 bases from V and 3 bases from J, with 9 bases in between. Germline V gives CDR1 SGDLS, CDR2 YYNGEE. This CDR3 comprises 12 residues. The CDR3 is CASTRGDYGYTF. The CDR3 nucleotides read TGTGCCAGCACCCGGGGCGACTATGGCTACACCTTC.

There are a few counts of this clonotype. The chain couples TRBV10-2 to TRBJ2-5; 9 bases are shared with TRBD2. CDR1 and CDR2 (germline): WSHSY, SAAADI. Trimming at V came to 2 bases and at J to 5 bases, leaving 6 bases not matched to a gene. The CDR3 covers 15 residues. The CDR3 loop reads CASSEGGGAGETQYF. As DNA, the CDR3 is TGCGCCAGCAGTGAGGGCGGGGGGGCCGGTGAGACCCAGTACTTC.

This clonotype was counted between two and nine times. This sequence joins TRBV28 and TRBJ2-7; no clear D. Germline V lookup: CDR1 MDHEN, CDR2 SYDVKM. The CDR3 has 16 amino acids. V lost 0 bases and J 0 bases, leaving 12 bases between the germline ends. The CDR3, as DNA: TGTGCCAGCAGTTTATGGTCCGAGTCAGCCTCCTACGAGCAGTACTTC. This gives the protein CASSLWSESASYEQYF.

The chain recombines TRBV12-3 or TRBV12-4 with TRBJ1-2; 8 bases align to TRBD1. V shed 6 bases, J shed 4 bases, and the junction held 10 bases outside the gene matches. The CDR3 contains 15 residues. In nucleotides, the CDR3 is TGTGCCAGCAGAGCCGGGACAGGACCCTTCTATGGCTACACCTTC. Translated, it gives CASRAGTGPFYGYTF.

The table lists this clonotype with a few counts. DNA of the CDR3: TGTGCCAGCAGCTTGAGGACTAGCGGGCGTTACAATGAGCAGTTCTTC. It encodes CASSLRTSGRYNEQFF. The chain employs TRBV5-4 and TRBJ2-1; 11 nucleotides match TRBD2. CDR1 SGHNT and CDR2 YYREEE come from the germline V gene (reference sequence). This CDR3 contains 16 residues. V shed 1 base, J shed 4 bases, and the junction held 4 bases outside the gene matches.

The gene calls are TRBV2 and TRBJ2-3, with no clear D. The CDR3 length is 15 residues. Trimming left V 4 bases short and J 2 bases short, with 13 bases between. Per the germline V gene, CDR1 is SNHLY and CDR2 is FYNNEI. CDR3 DNA: TGTGCCAGCAGTGGTCTCCCTCCATACACAGATACGCAGTATTTT. Translating it yields CASSGLPPYTDTQYF. The entire variable domain, with the rest obtained from reference TRBV2 and TRBJ2-3, is as follows: EPEVTQTPSHQVTQMGQEVILRCVPISNHLYFYWYRQILGQKVEFLVSFYNNEISEKSEIFDDQFSVERPDGSNFTLKIRSTKLEDSAMYFCASSGLPPYTDTQYFGPGTRLTVL.

This clonotype was counted at least ten times. The chain carries TRBV7-2 and TRBJ2-3; TRBD2 is a possible D gene (5 bases). Trimming pared 1 base from V and 4 bases from J, leaving 6 bases between. Germline CDR1 SGHTA, CDR2 FQGNSA. CDR3 length equals 13 residues. CDR3 loop: CASSLVLADTQYF. The CDR3 region has the DNA TGTGCCAGCAGCTTAGTACTAGCAGATACGCAGTATTTT.

As regards this clonotype: A read error is possible here, since a much larger clone lies one base away. The CDR3 loop is CAWSVGTCGYTF. As DNA, the CDR3 is TGTGCCTGGAGTGTTGGCACGTGTGGCTACACCTTC. The V call is TRBV30, the J call TRBJ1-2; no clear D gene. V dropped 0 bases and J dropped 7 bases, with 9 bases sitting between them. There are 12 residues in the CDR3. CDR1 is GTSNPN, CDR2 SVGIG, per germline (reference sequence).

This clonotype was seen at least ten times. The rearrangement links TRBV15 to TRBJ1-1; no definite D call. The CDR3 sequence is 16 residues long. V gave up 2 bases and J gave up 3 bases, with 16 bases separating them. Germline CDR1 and CDR2: LNHNV and YYDKDF (reference sequence). CDR3 region: CATSRTGSPLDTEAFF. DNA of the CDR3: TGTGCCACCAGCAGAACCGGGTCGCCCTTGGACACTGAAGCTTTCTTT.

The chain uses TRBV6-5 and TRBJ2-2; 7 positions agree with TRBD1. Germline trimming cut 2 bases from V and 4 bases from J; bases unmatched to any gene: 4. This CDR3 region has 15 residues. The germline CDR1 and CDR2 sequences are MNHEY and SVGAGI. The CDR3 reads CASSYGGQFTGELFF. CDR3 DNA sequence: TGTGCCAGCAGTTACGGGGGACAGTTCACCGGGGAGCTGTTTTTT.

The chain has TRBV6-1 and TRBJ2-6; 8 nucleotides line up with TRBD2. The CDR3 spans 17 residues. V lost 6 bases, J lost 2 bases, and 9 bases stayed unmatched. CDR1 and CDR2 from the germline V gene are MNHNS and SASEGT. As DNA, the CDR3 is TGTGCCAGCAGCCTCGGGACTAGTTTCACTGGGGCCAACGTCCTGACTTTC. Residues: CASSLGTSFTGANVLTF.

Many counts were recorded for this clonotype. This chain joins TRBV6-1 and TRBJ1-3, with D perhaps matching TRBD1 (5 bases). The germline V gene has CDR1 MNHNS and CDR2 SASEGT. The CDR3 runs to 15 residues. V shed 5 bases and J shed 4 bases, with 15 bases lying between them. In DNA, the CDR3 is TGTGCCAGCAGTTCACCCAGGGTGTACGGAAACACCATATATTTT. This gives the protein CASSSPRVYGNTIYF.

This clonotype appeared many times. The CDR3 DNA is TGTGCCAGCAGCAGTAGCCTCACAGATACGCAGTATTTT. It yields the protein CASSSSLTDTQYF. The V gene is TRBV3-1, the J gene TRBJ2-3, with no clear D. The CDR3 covers 13 residues. Germline V gene sequence: CDR1 LGHDT, CDR2 YNNKEL (reference sequence). The ends were cut back, 5 bases at V and 2 bases at J, with 8 bases in the middle.

This clonotype came up a few times. This rearrangement joins TRBV28 to TRBJ1-2, with TRBD1 as a possible D gene (6 bases). Germline CDR1 reads MDHEN; CDR2 reads SYDVKM. There are 14 residues in the CDR3. The germline V and J ends were trimmed by 2 bases and 4 bases, with 11 bases remaining between them. CDR3 bases: TGTGCCAGCAGTTTAGGGGCAGGGGCCTATGGCTACACCTTC. It specifies CASSLGAGAYGYTF.

This clonotype was detected only a few times. This CDR3 reads CASSLVRKNSYEQYF. CDR3 nucleotide sequence: TGTGCCAGCAGCTTAGTCCGGAAGAATTCCTACGAGCAGTACTTC. The chain employs TRBV7-2 and TRBJ2-7; D unclear. The CDR3 is 15 amino acids. Germline CDR1 reads SGHTA; CDR2 reads FQGNSA. Trimming took 1 base from V and 1 from J, leaving 11 bases between them.

This clonotype has at least ten counts. This chain connects TRBV18 to TRBJ1-1; 7 bases fit TRBD1. The junction had 4 bases not matched to a gene; V was cut back by 3 bases and J by 9 bases. Germline assignment: CDR1 KGHSH and CDR2 LQKENI. The CDR3 totals 12 residues. The CDR3 protein is CASSPDRVQAFF. The CDR3 coding sequence is TGTGCCAGCTCACCTGACAGGGTCCAAGCTTTCTTT.

The chain uses TRBV6-2 or TRBV6-3 and TRBJ2-5; D gene ambiguous. Germline V CDR1 and CDR2: MNHEY, SVGEGT. Trimming pared 3 bases from V and 4 bases from J, leaving 9 bases between. CDR3 size: 13 residues. CDR3 in amino acids: CASSYQELETQYF. Written as DNA, the CDR3 is TGTGCCAGCAGTTATCAGGAATTAGAGACCCAGTACTTC.

The chain couples TRBV10-3 to TRBJ2-1, with 8 nucleotides matching TRBD1. This CDR3 has 15 residues. The V segment lost 3 bases and the J segment 6 bases; nucleotides outside the gene matches: 7. CDR1 is ENHRY, CDR2 SYGVKD, per germline. The chain's CDR3 is CAISDTGTGGNEQFF. DNA of the CDR3: TGTGCCATCAGTGACACCGGGACAGGAGGCAATGAGCAGTTCTTC.

This clonotype showed up many times. The genes are TRBV7-8 and TRBJ2-1; TRBD2 might be the D (6 bases). Trimming cost V 4 bases and J 0 bases, with 16 bases left between them. The CDR3 length is 17 residues. Germline V lookup: CDR1 SGHVS, CDR2 FQNEAQ. The CDR3 is CASSSSASVSSYNEQFF. CDR3 coding DNA: TGTGCCAGCAGCTCCTCTGCTAGCGTAAGCTCCTACAATGAGCAGTTCTTC.

This clonotype was detected ten times or more. This chain joins TRBV7-9 and TRBJ2-1; D might be TRBD1 (5 bases). Germline CDR1 and CDR2: SEHNR and FQNEAQ (reference sequence). This CDR3 region has 16 residues. Trimming removed 5 bases from V and 2 bases from J, with 16 bases in between. CDR3 nucleotides: TGTGCCAGCAGCCCGCGAAGGGGCCTAACCTACAATGAGCAGTTCTTC. Residues: CASSPRRGLTYNEQFF.